This TCR beta chain was found in a study of breast tumors, draining lymph nodes, adjacent tissues. Broader study findings: Tumor repertoires ranked between lymph nodes and nontumor tissue in diversity, with V and J gene preferences. Luminal-like breast cancer showed significantly greater tumor-nontumor repertoire similarity than basal-like breast cancer did.

V was trimmed by 0 bases and J by 10 bases, leaving 13 bases between them. Germline V gene lookup returns CDR1 LGHNA and CDR2 YNFKEQ. The CDR3 has 15 amino acids. TCRdb re-derived calls from the multiplex PCR reads in MiXCR, one entry per CDR3 protein. The sample contains some 170,000 distinct CDR3 sequences, roughly 35% of which appear only once. This clonotype was seen ten or more times. Its antigen is not known. Axillary draining lymph nodes of breast cancer patients supplied the node samples. Sequenced sample: axillary lymph node tissue. J is TRBJ1-6 and V is TRBV4-2; D not certain. The sequence was obtained from a female donor with breast cancer. Some clones in this sample may be carry-over from other donors' samples. CDR3 protein: CASSQDSGLRSPLHF. The CDR3 bases are TGTGCCAGCAGCCAAGATTCTGGGCTGAGGTCACCCCTCCACTTT.